This paragraph covers one TCR beta chain sequence. This record belongs to a study of blood T cell repertoires in COVID-19. Study summary: Whether acute or convalescent, the COVID-19 samples came from the United States, Italy and Spain. PBMCs, B-cell-depleted T cells, or T cells were the source of the cDNA or gDNA that made up the material.

Looked up from germline, CDR1 is LGHNT and CDR2 is FRNRAP. The CDR3 has 17 residues. V trimming: 5 bases; J trimming: 1 base; junction bases outside the gene matches: 9. Original analysis: How many nucleated cells were present was estimated from reference gene primer amplification. Method: immunoSEQ multiplex PCR; TCRdb's copy keeps in-frame clones and lacks some. V and J calls and clone size are as listed in that table; D and trimming were resolved from the DNA. Among about 270,000 clones listed, roughly 88% were seen once. V gene TRBV12-5 combines with J gene TRBJ2-3; 10 nucleotides match TRBD2. The sequenced sample was peripheral blood. The clonotype comes from a woman in her sixties or seventies with acute or convalescent COVID-19. CDR3 in DNA: TGTGCTAGTGGTCCTACTTATACTAGCGGGGGCACAGATACGCAGTATTTT. Translation gives CASGPTYTSGGTDTQYF.